The 25 T cell receptor beta chains given below trace back to one sample, sequenced in a study of T-cell reconstitution after alpha-beta-depleted transplantation in children (dated by TCRdb to the mid-2010s). The library was generated by PCR. TCRdb names Illumina HiSeq 2500 as the instrument used. Molecular barcoding was employed in the preparation of TCR libraries, with unique molecular identifiers being used to normalize TCRbeta repertoire quantification. TCRdb ran its own pipeline on the public reads, namely fastp trimming at Q25 and MiXCR clone calling, and kept in-frame beta chains. For every CDR3 protein sequence, its rows merge into one entry that carries the most common genes and DNA. In all, the sample holds some 600,000 distinct CDR3 sequences, and over 10% of those were seen once. Over 2% of the sample belongs to the ten largest clones. The treatment or condition label, read with the paper, signifies: allogeneic hematopoietic cell transplantation with graft depleted of TCRalphabeta T cells and CD19 B cells.

Sequencing was performed on PBMCs, mostly from graft donor cells, taken 360 days after TCRalphabeta/CD19-depleted stem cell transplant. Every receptor here comes from a male patient aged 5 to 17 who had a stem cell transplant for acute myeloid leukemia, so the T cells may come from the graft donor.

This chain uses TRBV9 with TRBJ2-1, with D unresolved. The V end was cut by 0 bases, the J end by 0 bases, with 10 bases between. Germline V gene data show CDR1 as SGDLS and CDR2 as YYNGEE. The CDR3 runs 16 residues. The CDR3 protein is CASSVGVSSSYNEQFF. DNA of the CDR3: TGTGCCAGCAGCGTAGGAGTGTCTAGCTCCTACAATGAGCAGTTCTTC.

This clonotype has just a few counts. J is TRBJ2-5 and V is TRBV6-1, with TRBD2 matching over 12 bases. J lost 2 bases, V lost 5 bases, and 6 bases had no gene match. CDR3 length: 16 residues. The germline V gene has CDR1 MNHNS and CDR2 SASEGT. This CDR3 is CASSRLAGVLQETQYF. For the CDR3, the DNA is TGTGCCAGCAGTCGACTAGCGGGAGTGTTACAAGAGACCCAGTACTTC.

This clonotype was seen a handful of times. The rearrangement joins TRBV5-1 to TRBJ2-5; D not resolved. Germline V CDR1 and CDR2: SGHRS, YFSETQ. V lost 0 bases and J 0 bases, leaving 6 bases between the germline ends. The CDR3 has 14 residues. The CDR3 DNA sequence: TGCGCCAGCAGCTTGGTTAGATACCAAGAGACCCAGTACTTC. Protein sequence: CASSLVRYQETQYF.

The table lists this clonotype with a few counts. The chain carries TRBV12-3 or TRBV12-4 and TRBJ2-7; D is undetermined. The V end was cut by 5 bases, the J end by 9 bases, with 14 bases between. The CDR3 loop spans 12 amino acids. The chain's CDR3 is CASSPFRALQYF. In DNA form, the CDR3 reads TGTGCCAGCAGTCCCTTCCGCGCGTTGCAGTACTTC.

The rearrangement joins TRBV12-3 or TRBV12-4 to TRBJ1-5; the match to TRBD1 covers 9 bases. The CDR3 runs 16 residues. V shed 3 bases, J shed 10 bases, and the junction held 13 bases outside the gene matches. The CDR3, as DNA: TGTGCCAGCAGTTTTGGTCCAACAGGGGGCCCCGTTCCCCAGCATTTT. This encodes CASSFGPTGGPVPQHF.

This clonotype has just a few counts. The V call is TRBV28, the J call TRBJ2-1; no definite D call. The ends were cut back, 3 bases at V and 0 bases at J, with 9 bases in the middle. This CDR3 has 15 residues. Germline CDR1 is MDHEN and CDR2 is SYDVKM. CDR3 in DNA: TGTGCCAGCAGTTTGTCGCGGTCCTCCTACAATGAGCAGTTCTTC. Translated, it gives CASSLSRSSYNEQFF.

This chain joins TRBV5-6 and TRBJ2-7; D gene ambiguous. V shed 2 bases and J shed 5 bases, with 14 bases lying between them. The CDR3 is 14 amino acids. The germline gives CDR1 SGHDT, CDR2 YYEEEE. The CDR3 DNA follows: TGTGCCAGCAGCTTTGGGTGGCAGCCGGACGAGCAGTACTTC. It is translated as CASSFGWQPDEQYF.

At least ten counts were recorded for this clonotype. CDR3: CSARAGTSGYNEQFF. In DNA, the CDR3 is TGCAGTGCTAGAGCCGGGACTAGCGGATACAATGAGCAGTTCTTC. The rearrangement links TRBV20-1 to TRBJ2-1, with 11 bases lining up with TRBD2. Germline values: CDR1 DFQATT, CDR2 SNEGSKA (reference sequence). The CDR3 is 15 residues long. V lost 1 base to trimming and J lost 4 bases; unmatched junction nucleotides: 3.

The chain combines TRBV12-3 or TRBV12-4 with TRBJ2-2; D perhaps matches TRBD1 (7 bases). This CDR3 contains 17 residues. V was trimmed by 2 bases and J by 4 bases, leaving 17 bases between them. The CDR3 reads CASSLISGGTATGELFF. In DNA form, the CDR3 reads TGTGCCAGCAGTTTAATATCAGGGGGGACAGCCACCGGGGAGCTGTTTTTT.

This chain joins TRBV15 and TRBJ1-4, with unresolved D. The germline V and J ends were trimmed by 0 bases and 0 bases, with 8 bases remaining between them. Germline CDR1 is LNHNV and CDR2 is YYDKDF (reference sequence). This CDR3 is 16 amino acids long. In nucleotides, the CDR3 is TGTGCCACCAGCAGAGATCTGATCACAACTAATGAAAAACTGTTTTTT. Amino acids: CATSRDLITTNEKLFF.

This clonotype occurred a few times. The chain carries TRBV7-9 and TRBJ2-2; 10 nucleotides align to TRBD2. In germline, CDR1 is SEHNR, CDR2 FQNEAQ (reference sequence). This CDR3 has 16 residues. The chain's CDR3 is CGINRGLAPNTGELFF. The CDR3 DNA is TGTGGTATAAATCGGGGACTAGCGCCGAACACCGGGGAGCTGTTTTTT.

V and J are TRBV10-3 and TRBJ2-7; perhaps TRBD2 as D (6 bases). The V end lost 4 bases, the J end lost 0 bases, and 10 bases lay between the germline ends. CDR3 size: 14 residues. The V gene's germline CDR1 is ENHRY and CDR2 SYGVKD. CDR3 in DNA: TGTGCCATCAGTGGTCTAGCGAGCTCCTACGAGCAGTACTTC. Its protein is CAISGLASSYEQYF.

Here the CDR3 DNA reads TGTGCCAGCTTCTCGCCGGCACCCCTCTATGGCTACACCTTC. It encodes CASFSPAPLYGYTF. The chain recombines TRBV18 with TRBJ1-2; D is undetermined. CDR1 is KGHSH, CDR2 LQKENI, per germline. This CDR3 contains 14 residues. V was trimmed by 7 bases and J by 4 bases, leaving 16 bases between them.

This clonotype was detected a few times. The junction departs from the called germline gene at one end, perhaps through a read error. V is TRBV28 and J is TRBJ2-1, with a possible D match to TRBD2 (6 bases). The CDR3 is 15 residues long. The germline CDR1 and CDR2 sequences are MDHEN and SYDVKM. The CDR3, as DNA: TGTGCCAGCAATTTAGCCGCTAGCGCGAGGGATGAGCAGTTCTTC. Encoded protein: CASNLAASARDEQFF.

This clonotype came up many times. V and J are TRBV5-1 and TRBJ2-5; no clear D. Germline V gene sequence: CDR1 SGHRS, CDR2 YFSETQ. The CDR3 is 13 residues long. With 2 bases removed from V and 2 bases from J, the gap between germline ends came to 7 bases. The CDR3 protein is CASSFPPQETQYF. As DNA, the CDR3 is TGCGCCAGCAGCTTTCCGCCGCAAGAGACCCAGTACTTC.

The gene calls are TRBV28 and TRBJ2-7; D possibly uses TRBD1 or TRBD2 (5 bases each). CDR3 length: 15 amino acids. V gave up 7 bases and J gave up 0 bases, with 16 bases separating them. Germline assignment: CDR1 MDHEN and CDR2 SYDVKM. CDR3 sequence: CASTLQGTVSYEQYF. The CDR3 DNA reads as TGTGCCAGCACGTTACAAGGGACGGTCTCCTACGAGCAGTACTTC.

This chain uses TRBV19 with TRBJ1-4; TRBD1 matches 8 bases. The CDR3 is 14 amino acids. The J segment lost 8 bases and the V segment lost 5 bases, leaving 7 bases of the junction unmatched. Germline V CDR1 and CDR2: LNHDA, SQIVND (reference sequence). The CDR3 spells CASSVARGREKLFF. In DNA, the CDR3 is TGTGCCAGTAGTGTCGCCAGGGGGCGAGAAAAACTGTTTTTT.

In this sample, this clonotype turned up a few times. The CDR3 loop reads CATSKDSPEYEQYF. As DNA, the CDR3 is TGTGCCACCAGCAAGGACAGCCCAGAGTACGAGCAGTACTTC. The chain employs TRBV15 and TRBJ2-7, with D maybe TRBD1 (6 bases). Trimming took 4 bases from V and 4 from J, leaving 14 bases between them. Germline CDR1 and CDR2: LNHNV and YYDKDF (reference sequence). The CDR3 sequence is 14 residues long.

This clonotype was found many times. The genes are TRBV11-3 and TRBJ2-1, with D perhaps TRBD2 (5 bases). V was clipped by 1 base and J by 7 bases, with 8 bases between them. This CDR3 is 13 amino acids long. Germline values: CDR1 SGHNT, CDR2 YENEEA. CDR3 residues: CASSLGTGNEQFF. Here the CDR3 DNA reads TGTGCCAGCAGCTTAGGGACGGGGAATGAGCAGTTCTTC.

V and J are TRBV15 and TRBJ2-6; D remains unclear. The CDR3 has 17 amino acids. V gave up 3 bases and J gave up 0 bases, with 12 bases separating them. CDR1 and CDR2 from the germline V gene are LNHNV and YYDKDF (reference sequence). The CDR3 DNA sequence: TGTGCCACCAGCAGCGCCGCCCCCCGCTCTGGGGCCAACGTCCTGACTTTC. Translation gives CATSSAAPRSGANVLTF.

This CDR3 reads CASSEASGIAYNEQFF. CDR3 nucleotides: TGTGCCAGCAGTGAGGCTAGCGGGATCGCTTACAATGAGCAGTTCTTC. V is TRBV6-4 and J is TRBJ2-1, with 9 bases aligning to TRBD2. Germline CDR1 MRHNA, CDR2 SNTAGT. CDR3 length: 16 amino acids. The trim removed 3 bases at V and 4 bases at J, leaving 7 bases unmatched.

This clonotype was seen more than once but under ten times. The chain has TRBV7-3 and TRBJ2-7, with 7 bases that match TRBD1. Trimming cost V 5 bases and J 0 bases; bases outside gene matches: 7. The CDR3 loop spans 15 amino acids. Germline V lookup: CDR1 SGHTA, CDR2 FQGTGA. CDR3 sequence: CASSRDSLISYEQYF. In DNA, the CDR3 is TGTGCCAGCAGCCGGGACAGCCTAATCTCCTACGAGCAGTACTTC.

This clonotype was observed a handful of times. The chain is built from TRBV3-1 and TRBJ2-5; possibly TRBD2 for D (7 bases). The CDR3 is 18 residues long. Per germline, CDR1 LGHDT and CDR2 YNNKEL (reference sequence). The ends were cut back, 6 bases at V and 4 bases at J, with 27 bases in the middle. The CDR3 nucleotides read TGTGCCAGCAGTTCTCCGATCAGGGGAGGGCCATCGTTAGAGACCCAGTACTTC. As protein: CASSSPIRGGPSLETQYF.

The table lists this clonotype with a few counts. The rearrangement joins TRBV24-1 to TRBJ2-7; 13 nucleotides match TRBD2. CDR1 KGHDR and CDR2 SFDVKD come from the germline V gene. The V and J ends lost 4 bases and 2 bases, in that order; junction bases with no gene match: 4. CDR3 length: 16 residues. As DNA, the CDR3 is TGTGCCACCAGTGACTTGGGGACTAGCGGGACCTACGAGCAGTACTTC. Protein sequence: CATSDLGTSGTYEQYF.

The chain is built from TRBV6-2 or TRBV6-3 and TRBJ2-7; TRBD2 aligns across 8 bases. CDR1 and CDR2 (germline): MNHEY, SVGEGT. The CDR3 spans 12 residues. V dropped 6 bases and J dropped 5; count of bases not matched to a gene: 3. This chain's CDR3 is CASRSGSHEQYF. CDR3 sequence (DNA): TGTGCCAGCAGGAGCGGGAGTCACGAGCAGTACTTC.